This T cell receptor beta chain was captured by sequencing in a study of PD-L1 blockade in urothelial cancer (dated by TCRdb to the late 2010s). A note on the overall study: Every patient began therapy at some point between 2014 and 2015 and was given atezolizumab 1,200 mg intravenously every 3 weeks. About 85% of the roughly 29 patients were males with bladder-origin urothelial cancer, and about 60% of the 29 reported a prior smoking history. An ECOG performance status of 0 or 1 was recorded for the patients, and 0 to 3 prior chemotherapy regimens had been received by the patients. Blood samples were analyzed 3 weeks after the start of treatment (second dose) and 6 weeks after the start of treatment. A median of 141,255 T cells and roughly 80,000 unique TCRs was obtained from blood samples, and a median clonality of approximately 0.08 was observed. The study was an exploratory multi-omic analysis of somatic, immune and clinical correlates of response to PD-L1 blockade with atezolizumab in urothelial cancer. TCR sequencing covered pretreatment tumor samples and matched, serially collected peripheral blood taken before and after atezolizumab treatment. Durable clinical benefit was defined as a progression-free survival longer than 6 months, and TCR features were additionally tested against progression-free survival and overall survival. In the same patients who had TCR sequencing, pretreatment tumors also underwent whole exome sequencing and RNA sequencing. Durable clinical benefit was achieved by nine patients but not by the remaining 20. Pretreatment blood TCR-seq was available for about 27 patients, at least one posttreatment blood collection was obtained for about 24 patients, and tumor TCR-seq was available for about 24 patients.

Synthetic TCR analog templates were spiked into each PCR to estimate absolute template abundance from read counts. Using the immunoSEQ assay, TCRbeta CDR3 regions were amplified from genomic DNA with bias-controlled V and J gene primers. Sequencing of rearranged TCRbeta segments was performed at approximately 20X coverage. Regarding the original processing steps: Clustering was used to correct sequencing errors, and CDR3s were annotated against IMGT to assign V, D and J genes. Downstream analyses used only productive TCRbeta rearrangements, leaving out any out-of-frame or stop-codon sequences. To compute clonality, Shannon entropy was normalized by the log of the number of unique productive sequences and then subtracted from one. Fisher's exact test with Benjamini-Hochberg correction, at a threshold of adjusted p below 0.01, was used to find clones that differed between time points or between blood and tumor. Drawn from immuneACCESS, this table holds only the in-frame rearrangements with V and J called that TCRdb kept. Clones are partly lost; checked studies trace under half to an unresolved V gene and leave the rest unexplained. The V and J calls and clone size are taken from that table; D and trimming were inferred from the DNA. The sample table lists 35,000 to 55,000 clones, around 82% of them with a count of one. About 14% of the sample is in the top ten clones.

From cysteine to phenylalanine, the CDR3 is 15 amino acids long. The retained sequence is limited to the CDR3, 45 bases, with the frame set at the first base. Looking up the germline V gene yields CDR1 KGHSH and CDR2 LQKENI. V lost 2 bases and J lost 2 bases, and the count of bases not matched to a germline gene is 2. Overall study outcomes, separate from this receptor: Small sample size (n ≈ 28) and many exploratory analyses mean the results are intended to be hypothesis-generating. Greater expansion of tumor-associated TCR clones in peripheral blood 3 weeks after the start of treatment was observed in patients with durable benefit (n ≈ 24, p = 0.022). Improved progression-free and overall survival was associated with having pretreatment peripheral blood TCR clonality below the median.

Taken with the paper, the label for time point translates to: peripheral blood 6 weeks after treatment start. The cohort included about 29 patients with locally advanced or metastatic urothelial carcinoma who were treated at Memorial Sloan Kettering on a trial protocol. Peripheral blood mononuclear cells were collected from each patient pretreatment and during treatment, giving between 1 and 8 total time points per patient. The Qiagen DNeasy Blood extraction kit was used to purify genomic DNA from total PBMCs and tumor samples. PBMCs were collected pretreatment and during treatment and were isolated and stored as previously described. Note on this clone: It has no known antigen specificity. There are no base qualities to consult, and no much larger clone falls within one base.

The sequence derives from a man aged 60 to 75 with urothelial cancer. The chain is assembled from TRBV18 and TRBJ2-7, and 11 junctional nucleotides match TRBD2. The sequencing used PBMCs, collected around atezolizumab (anti-PD-L1) treatment. The DNA reads as follows: TGTGCCAGCTCACCAGTTAGCGGGGGGGCCTACGAGCAGTACTTC. This yields the protein CASSPVSGGAYEQYF.